This entry is about one T cell receptor beta chain. Its antigen is unknown. V dropped 5 bases and J dropped 1 base, with 14 bases sitting between them. The length of the CDR3 is 15 residues. Looked up from germline, CDR1 is MDHEN and CDR2 is SYDVKM. Both 60 Vbeta primers and 13 Jbeta primers went into the PCR. The protocol was immunoSEQ multiplex PCR, while the TCRdb copy is restricted to in-frame clones and leaves out a portion. This table has roughly 200,000 clones, 70% appearing once. The data belong to a study of cytomegalovirus exposure and HLA in healthy donors. Study findings and constraints: Immune exposure data for these donors was limited to CMV serostatus. Productive status was seen about 90% or about 30% of the time for most TCR beta V segments in an earlier analysis.

The sequence derives from a man in his forties or fifties in good health and CMV-seropositive. Sequencing was carried out using PBMCs. V is TRBV28 and J is TRBJ1-1, with no clear D. This CDR3 is CASSPSRLTNTEAFF. The CDR3 DNA follows: TGTGCCAGCAGTCCCAGCCGACTGACGAACACTGAAGCTTTCTTT.